This paragraph covers one T cell receptor (beta chain) sequence. After extraction with the RNeasy kit, about 0.5 to 1 ug of the RNA was reverse transcribed using random hexamers. Across 54 Vbeta and 13 Jbeta, immunoSEQ multiplex PCR amplified TCR beta CDR3. TCRdb re-analysed the immunoSEQ multiplex PCR reads in MiXCR, keeping a single row per CDR3 protein. The sample consists of 160,000 or so distinct CDR3 sequences, roughly 95% of them appearing once. This sample was included in a study of CD8 T cells in Susac syndrome. The CDR3 totals 12 residues. Germline CDR1 SNHLY, CDR2 FYNNEI. V lost 7 bases and J 4 bases, leaving 10 bases between the germline ends. Peripheral blood CD8+ and CD4+ T cells were profiled by TCR beta sequencing. Treatment-naive patients with stable or active relapsing-remitting disease were the multiple sclerosis controls. TEMRA cells were FACS-enriched, and CD8+ and CD4+ T cells were isolated negatively.

Sequenced sample: CD8+ T cells from PBMCs. The rearrangement uses TRBV2 and TRBJ1-2; D uncertain. This receptor was taken from a human donor with multiple sclerosis. The CDR3 loop reads CASIGRVYGYTF. CDR3 DNA sequence: TGTGCCAGCATCGGGAGGGTCTATGGCTACACCTTC.